A selection of T cell receptor beta chains follows, all from one sample in a study of blood T cell repertoires in COVID-19. Sequenced by immunoSEQ multiplex PCR; TCRdb stores in-frame clones only, minus some. This table holds 250,000 to 300,000 clones, 89% found once. Material for sequencing was PBMCs or T cells enriched from blood (not recorded which). The receptors were sampled from a woman between 50 and 59 years old who had been exposed to COVID-19. CDR3s include the opening cysteine and the closing phenylalanine or tryptophan. Fields, in order: clone size, V gene, D gene, J gene, CDR3 DNA, CDR3 protein. The D gene is left open where the match is weak. Rows give clone size only sometimes, using once, few, many, or a class for an expanded clone.

abundance: NA; v_gene: TRBV7-9; d_gene: NA; j_gene: TRBJ2-7; CDR3nt: TGTGCCAGCAGCTTAAGAGGGGGCTACGAGCAGTACTTC; CDR3aa: CASSLRGGYEQYF
abundance: NA; v_gene: TRBV2; d_gene: TRBD1; j_gene: TRBJ2-7; CDR3nt: TGTGCCACGGACAGGGTAGGCTACGAGCAGTACTTC; CDR3aa: CATDRVGYEQYF
abundance: NA; v_gene: TRBV2; d_gene: TRBD2; j_gene: TRBJ2-1; CDR3nt: TGTGCCGGAGGAGCGGGGTGGGGTGAGCAGTTCTTC; CDR3aa: CAGGAGWGEQFF
abundance: NA; v_gene: TRBV5-5; d_gene: TRBD1; j_gene: TRBJ1-4; CDR3nt: TGTGCCAGCAGCTTGGTAGGGGGCGTAATTGAAAAACTGTTTTTT; CDR3aa: CASSLVGGVIEKLFF
abundance: few; v_gene: TRBV12-3/TRBV12-4; d_gene: TRBD1; j_gene: TRBJ1-2; CDR3nt: TGTGCCAGCAGTTCGACAGGGAACTATGGCTACACCTTC; CDR3aa: CASSSTGNYGYTF
abundance: NA; v_gene: TRBV5-1; d_gene: NA; j_gene: TRBJ2-7; CDR3nt: TGCGCCAGCAGCCCCAGGGGGTTGGGGGGCCCCGGCGAGCAGTACTTC; CDR3aa: CASSPRGLGGPGEQYF
abundance: NA; v_gene: TRBV25-1; d_gene: TRBD2; j_gene: TRBJ2-5; CDR3nt: TGTGCCAGCAGTGTTGTGACTAGCGGAGAGACCCAGTACTTC; CDR3aa: CASSVVTSGETQYF
abundance: NA; v_gene: TRBV3-1/TRBV3-2; d_gene: TRBD1; j_gene: TRBJ1-2; CDR3nt: TGTGCCAGCAGCTGGACAGGATTAAACTATGGCTACACCTTC; CDR3aa: CASSWTGLNYGYTF
abundance: NA; v_gene: TRBV2; d_gene: NA; j_gene: TRBJ2-6; CDR3nt: TGTGCCAGCAGTGCAGTGTCTGGTGGGGCCAACGTCCTGACTTTC; CDR3aa: CASSAVSGGANVLTF
abundance: NA; v_gene: TRBV6-5; d_gene: NA; j_gene: TRBJ2-3; CDR3nt: TGTGCCAGCGCGCAGGGTCAAGTATCAGATACGCAGTATTTT; CDR3aa: CASAQGQVSDTQYF
abundance: NA; v_gene: TRBV6-5; d_gene: TRBD1; j_gene: TRBJ2-1; CDR3nt: TGTGCCACAAACTTAGGGGACAGGGGGTTCAATGAGCAGTTCTTC; CDR3aa: CATNLGDRGFNEQFF
abundance: NA; v_gene: TRBV28; d_gene: TRBD1; j_gene: TRBJ1-1; CDR3nt: TGTGCCAGCAGATCCTCAGGGGGCACTGAAGCTTTCTTT; CDR3aa: CASRSSGGTEAFF
abundance: NA; v_gene: TRBV9; d_gene: TRBD2; j_gene: TRBJ2-3; CDR3nt: TGTGCCAGCAGCGTAGCGGGGGGGTCGGCAGATACGCAGTATTTT; CDR3aa: CASSVAGGSADTQYF
abundance: NA; v_gene: TRBV6-5; d_gene: NA; j_gene: TRBJ2-2; CDR3nt: TGTGCCAGCAGTAATAGCGGCACCGGGGAGCTGTTTTTT; CDR3aa: CASSNSGTGELFF
abundance: NA; v_gene: TRBV29-1; d_gene: NA; j_gene: TRBJ1-2; CDR3nt: TGCAGCGTTCCGTCTGTTGGGGGGTCGGCCTATGGCTACACCTTC; CDR3aa: CSVPSVGGSAYGYTF
abundance: NA; v_gene: TRBV3-1/TRBV3-2; d_gene: TRBD2; j_gene: TRBJ2-5; CDR3nt: TGTGCCAGCAGCCAACGCGGGGGGGCACAAGAGACCCAGTACTTC; CDR3aa: CASSQRGGAQETQYF
abundance: NA; v_gene: TRBV7-8; d_gene: TRBD2; j_gene: TRBJ2-1; CDR3nt: TGTGCCAGCAGCCCTCCTAGCGGATGGGGGCAGTTCTTC; CDR3aa: CASSPPSGWGQFF
abundance: NA; v_gene: TRBV18; d_gene: TRBD2; j_gene: TRBJ2-3; CDR3nt: TGTGCCAGCTCCCTACTAGCGGGGGGCACAGATACGCAGTATTTT; CDR3aa: CASSLLAGGTDTQYF
abundance: NA; v_gene: TRBV7-2; d_gene: NA; j_gene: TRBJ2-2; CDR3nt: TGTGCCAGCAGCCCAGGGGTCTCCCACGCCGGGGAGCTGTTTTTT; CDR3aa: CASSPGVSHAGELFF
abundance: NA; v_gene: TRBV5-1; d_gene: TRBD1; j_gene: TRBJ2-3; CDR3nt: TGCGCCAGCAGCATTGACAGGGGGCCCGGAGATACGCAGTATTTT; CDR3aa: CASSIDRGPGDTQYF
abundance: NA; v_gene: TRBV19; d_gene: TRBD2; j_gene: TRBJ2-3; CDR3nt: TGTGCCAGTACCCCACCGGGACTAGCAACAGATACGCAGTATTTT; CDR3aa: CASTPPGLATDTQYF
abundance: once; v_gene: TRBV7-2; d_gene: NA; j_gene: TRBJ1-6; CDR3nt: TGTGCCAGCAGACCACCCCGGGGCGCTATAGGGGGTTCACCCCTCCACTTT; CDR3aa: CASRPPRGAIGGSPLHF
abundance: NA; v_gene: TRBV19; d_gene: TRBD2; j_gene: TRBJ2-1; CDR3nt: TGTGCCAGTACTCGGACTAGCGGGGGGTTACTCAATGAGCAGTTCTTC; CDR3aa: CASTRTSGGLLNEQFF
abundance: NA; v_gene: TRBV7-7; d_gene: TRBD1; j_gene: TRBJ2-2; CDR3nt: TGTGCTAGCAGCGCCACCCGGGACAGGGGACCCACCGGGGAGCTGTTTTTT; CDR3aa: CASSATRDRGPTGELFF
abundance: NA; v_gene: TRBV10-3; d_gene: TRBD1; j_gene: TRBJ1-6; CDR3nt: TGTGCCATCAGTGAGCTACCGGGACAGGCGAATAATTCACCCCTCCACTTT; CDR3aa: CAISELPGQANNSPLHF
abundance: NA; v_gene: TRBV28; d_gene: TRBD1; j_gene: TRBJ1-4; CDR3nt: TGTGCCAGCAATCAGGGGGCGAGGGGTGAAAAACTGTTTTTT; CDR3aa: CASNQGARGEKLFF
abundance: few; v_gene: TRBV19; d_gene: TRBD1; j_gene: TRBJ1-1; CDR3nt: TGTGCCAGTAGTATTCCTTTGGGGACAGGGAACACTGAAGCTTTCTTT; CDR3aa: CASSIPLGTGNTEAFF
abundance: NA; v_gene: TRBV27; d_gene: TRBD1; j_gene: TRBJ2-3; CDR3nt: TGTGCCAGCAAACCCCCAGGGGGCCTTCCCACAGATACGCAGTATTTT; CDR3aa: CASKPPGGLPTDTQYF
abundance: NA; v_gene: TRBV6-2/TRBV6-3; d_gene: TRBD2; j_gene: TRBJ2-1; CDR3nt: TGTGCCAGCAGTTACTCCCTAGCGGGGTACAATGAGCAGTTCTTC; CDR3aa: CASSYSLAGYNEQFF
abundance: NA; v_gene: TRBV19; d_gene: TRBD1; j_gene: TRBJ1-5; CDR3nt: TGTGCCAGTAGACCGTCTGGCCAGGGGGATCATCAGCCCCAGCATTTT; CDR3aa: CASRPSGQGDHQPQHF
abundance: NA; v_gene: TRBV30; d_gene: NA; j_gene: TRBJ1-1; CDR3nt: TGTGCCTGGAGTGTAGGGAGGATGACTGAAGCTTTCTTT; CDR3aa: CAWSVGRMTEAFF
abundance: NA; v_gene: TRBV18; d_gene: TRBD2; j_gene: TRBJ2-1; CDR3nt: TGTGCCAGCTCATCCCCTAGCGGGGGCCCCTATGAGCAGTTCTTC; CDR3aa: CASSSPSGGPYEQFF
abundance: NA; v_gene: TRBV10-3; d_gene: TRBD2; j_gene: TRBJ2-5; CDR3nt: TGTGCCATCACACTACTAGCGGGGGGTCAAGAGACCCAGTACTTC; CDR3aa: CAITLLAGGQETQYF
abundance: NA; v_gene: TRBV9; d_gene: TRBD2; j_gene: TRBJ2-5; CDR3nt: TGTGCCAGCAGCTCTGCGGGGGGCGAGTGGGAGACCCAGTACTTC; CDR3aa: CASSSAGGEWETQYF
abundance: NA; v_gene: TRBV6-5; d_gene: NA; j_gene: TRBJ2-1; CDR3nt: TGTGCCAGCAGTTACCGGGGGGCGGGAAATGAGCAGTTCTTC; CDR3aa: CASSYRGAGNEQFF
abundance: NA; v_gene: TRBV29-1; d_gene: TRBD1; j_gene: TRBJ1-1; CDR3nt: TGCAGCGTTGGGACAGGGGTGAGACTGTCTGAAGCTTTCTTT; CDR3aa: CSVGTGVRLSEAFF
abundance: NA; v_gene: TRBV5-1; d_gene: NA; j_gene: TRBJ1-4; CDR3nt: TGCGCCAGCAGCCGCACCCCCTTGACAGCTCTCAGTGAAAAACTGTTTTTT; CDR3aa: CASSRTPLTALSEKLFF
abundance: NA; v_gene: TRBV28; d_gene: TRBD2; j_gene: TRBJ2-3; CDR3nt: TGTGCCAGCAGTTCGGCTAGCGGACTGCGCACAGATACGCAGTATTTT; CDR3aa: CASSSASGLRTDTQYF
abundance: once; v_gene: TRBV11-2; d_gene: TRBD1; j_gene: TRBJ2-1; CDR3nt: TGTGCCAGCAGCTCCGGGACAGGGCTGTTCTTC; CDR3aa: CASSSGTGLFF
abundance: NA; v_gene: TRBV19; d_gene: NA; j_gene: TRBJ2-7; CDR3nt: TGTGCCAGTAGTGGTGGTGGCAGTCTTCCCTCCTACGAGCAGTACTTC; CDR3aa: CASSGGGSLPSYEQYF
abundance: NA; v_gene: TRBV6-2/TRBV6-3; d_gene: TRBD1; j_gene: TRBJ2-7; CDR3nt: TGTGCCAGCAGTTTCGACCGGGACAGGGCCCTCTACGAGCAGTACTTC; CDR3aa: CASSFDRDRALYEQYF
abundance: NA; v_gene: TRBV6-5; d_gene: NA; j_gene: TRBJ2-7; CDR3nt: TGTGCCAGCAGTTACTCGCGAACAGAAACCTACGAGCAGTACTTC; CDR3aa: CASSYSRTETYEQYF
abundance: NA; v_gene: TRBV5-1; d_gene: NA; j_gene: TRBJ2-1; CDR3nt: TGCGCCAGCAGCTTGACAGTCAATGAGCAGTTCTTC; CDR3aa: CASSLTVNEQFF
abundance: NA; v_gene: TRBV4-1; d_gene: TRBD1; j_gene: TRBJ2-7; CDR3nt: TGCGCCAGCAGCAACTTTCCGGGACAGGGCCCCTACGAGCAGTACTTC; CDR3aa: CASSNFPGQGPYEQYF
abundance: NA; v_gene: TRBV5-5; d_gene: TRBD1; j_gene: TRBJ2-7; CDR3nt: TGTGCCAGCACCAGGACAGGCGACTCCTACGAGCAGTACTTC; CDR3aa: CASTRTGDSYEQYF
abundance: NA; v_gene: TRBV29-1; d_gene: NA; j_gene: TRBJ2-7; CDR3nt: TGCAGCGTTGAACAACAGGGAGGGGCCTACGAGCAGTACTTC; CDR3aa: CSVEQQGGAYEQYF
abundance: NA; v_gene: TRBV27; d_gene: NA; j_gene: TRBJ2-7; CDR3nt: TGTGCCAGCAGTCCCCTAGTGGCTAGTTACGAGCAGTACTTC; CDR3aa: CASSPLVASYEQYF
abundance: once; v_gene: TRBV10-3; d_gene: NA; j_gene: TRBJ2-3; CDR3nt: TGTGCCATCAGTATGGGAGGAACTGACGGGGGGACAAGGAATACGCAGTATTTT; CDR3aa: CAISMGGTDGGTRNTQYF
abundance: NA; v_gene: TRBV15; d_gene: NA; j_gene: TRBJ1-1; CDR3nt: TGTGCCACCAGCACCCAGGGTGACACTGAAGCTTTCTTT; CDR3aa: CATSTQGDTEAFF
abundance: NA; v_gene: TRBV23-1; d_gene: TRBD1; j_gene: TRBJ1-2; CDR3nt: TGCGCCAGCAGTCAAGAAGTTACAGGGGGGGATGGCTACACCTTC; CDR3aa: CASSQEVTGGDGYTF
abundance: NA; v_gene: TRBV5-1; d_gene: NA; j_gene: TRBJ2-7; CDR3nt: TGCGCCAGCAGCTTGTTTCCAGGGCAGCCCGAGCAGTACTTC; CDR3aa: CASSLFPGQPEQYF
abundance: NA; v_gene: TRBV6-2/TRBV6-3; d_gene: TRBD1; j_gene: TRBJ1-5; CDR3nt: TGTGCCAGCAGTTACTCGGGACAGGGCGTGCCCCAGCATTTT; CDR3aa: CASSYSGQGVPQHF